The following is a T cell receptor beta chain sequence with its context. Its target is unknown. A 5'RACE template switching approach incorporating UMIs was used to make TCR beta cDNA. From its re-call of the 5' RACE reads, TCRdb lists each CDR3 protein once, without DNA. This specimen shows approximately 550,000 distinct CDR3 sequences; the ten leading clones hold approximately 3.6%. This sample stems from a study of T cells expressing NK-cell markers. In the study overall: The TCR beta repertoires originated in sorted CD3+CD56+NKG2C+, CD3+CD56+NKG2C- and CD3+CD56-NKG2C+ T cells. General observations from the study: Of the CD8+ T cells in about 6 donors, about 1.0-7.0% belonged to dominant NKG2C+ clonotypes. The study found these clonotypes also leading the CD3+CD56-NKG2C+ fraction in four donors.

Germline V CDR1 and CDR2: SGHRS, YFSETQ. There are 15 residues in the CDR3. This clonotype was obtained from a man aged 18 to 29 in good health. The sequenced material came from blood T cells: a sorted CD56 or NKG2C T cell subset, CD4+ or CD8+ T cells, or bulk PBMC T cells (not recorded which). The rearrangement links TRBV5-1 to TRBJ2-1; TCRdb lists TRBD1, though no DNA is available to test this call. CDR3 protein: CASFGGGQGANEQFF.